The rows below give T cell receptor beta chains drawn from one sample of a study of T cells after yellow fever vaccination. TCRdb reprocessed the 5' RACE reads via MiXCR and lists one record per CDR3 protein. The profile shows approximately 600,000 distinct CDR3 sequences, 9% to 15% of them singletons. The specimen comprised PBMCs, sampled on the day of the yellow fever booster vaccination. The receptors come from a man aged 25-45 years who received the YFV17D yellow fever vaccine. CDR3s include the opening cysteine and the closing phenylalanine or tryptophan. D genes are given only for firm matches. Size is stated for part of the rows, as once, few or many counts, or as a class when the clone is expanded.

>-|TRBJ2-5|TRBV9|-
CASSAGTLSGRETQYF
TGTGCCAGCAGCGCAGGGACCTTAAGTGGAAGAGAGACCCAGTACTTC
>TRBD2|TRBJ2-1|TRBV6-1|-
CASSGRTSGNNEQFF
TGTGCCAGCAGTGGTCGGACTAGCGGAAACAATGAGCAGTTCTTC
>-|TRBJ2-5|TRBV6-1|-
CASSAPGVETQYF
TGTGCCAGCAGTGCCCCAGGGGTGGAGACCCAGTACTTC
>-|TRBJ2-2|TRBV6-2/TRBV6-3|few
CASSSIVENTGELFF
TGTGCCAGCAGTTCGATTGTAGAGAACACCGGGGAGCTGTTTTTT
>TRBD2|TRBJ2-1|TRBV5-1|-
CASSSNSGRTYNEQFF
TGCGCCAGCAGCTCCAATAGCGGGAGGACCTACAATGAGCAGTTCTTC
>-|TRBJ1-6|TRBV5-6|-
CASRVTGTVRSPLHF
TGTGCCAGCCGGGTGACGGGAACAGTCCGTTCACCCCTCCACTTT
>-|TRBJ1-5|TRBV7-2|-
CASSLMGAYSNQPQHF
TGTGCCAGCAGCTTAATGGGGGCCTATAGCAATCAGCCCCAGCATTTT
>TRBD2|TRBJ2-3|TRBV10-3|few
CAIVVEGSAGGEDTQYF
TGTGCCATCGTTGTGGAGGGCTCGGCGGGAGGTGAAGATACGCAGTATTTT
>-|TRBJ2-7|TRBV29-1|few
CSVEVVVEGVGYEQYF
TGCAGCGTTGAAGTAGTGGTTGAGGGGGTCGGCTACGAGCAGTACTTC
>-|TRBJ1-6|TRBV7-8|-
CASSQIGGPGSPLHF
TGTGCCAGCAGCCAAATCGGGGGTCCCGGCTCACCCCTCCACTTT
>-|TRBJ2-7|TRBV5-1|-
CASSLEGLQGEQYF
TGCGCCAGCAGCTTGGAAGGACTCCAGGGAGAGCAGTACTTC
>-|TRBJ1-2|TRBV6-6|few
CASRNNVNYGYTF
TGTGCCAGCAGAAACAACGTCAACTATGGCTACACCTTC
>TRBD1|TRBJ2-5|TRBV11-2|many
CASSFGQGGETQYF
TGTGCCAGCAGCTTTGGACAGGGAGGCGAGACCCAGTACTTC
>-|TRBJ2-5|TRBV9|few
CASSVGLAMGTQYF
TGTGCCAGCAGCGTAGGGCTAGCAATGGGGACCCAGTACTTC
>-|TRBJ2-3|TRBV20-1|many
CSASGLADTQYF
TGCAGTGCTAGCGGGTTGGCAGATACGCAGTATTTT
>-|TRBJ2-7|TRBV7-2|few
CASSFVFGVRVGEQYF
TGTGCCAGCAGCTTCGTATTCGGTGTCAGGGTGGGGGAGCAGTACTTC
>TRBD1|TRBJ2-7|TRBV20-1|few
CSAGSRDRTYEQYF
TGCAGTGCGGGCTCCCGGGACAGGACCTACGAGCAGTACTTC
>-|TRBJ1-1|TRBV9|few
CASSEAVNTEAFF
TGTGCCAGCAGCGAGGCAGTGAACACTGAAGCTTTCTTT
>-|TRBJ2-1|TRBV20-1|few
CSAIRGGNEQFF
TGCAGTGCTATAAGGGGGGGCAATGAGCAGTTCTTC
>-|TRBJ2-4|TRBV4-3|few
CASSQDWRNPGNIQYF
TGCGCCAGCAGCCAAGATTGGCGGAACCCGGGGAACATTCAGTACTTC
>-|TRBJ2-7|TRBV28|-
CASSFRRLSEQYF
TGTGCCAGCAGTTTCCGGCGGCTTAGCGAGCAGTACTTC
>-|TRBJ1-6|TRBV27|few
CASSFRVVEQSPLHF
TGTGCCAGCAGTTTCAGGGTGGTAGAACAGTCACCCCTCCACTTT
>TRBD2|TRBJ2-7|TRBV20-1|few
CSAAPAGGFYEQYF
TGCAGTGCTGCCCCAGCGGGGGGGTTCTACGAGCAGTACTTC
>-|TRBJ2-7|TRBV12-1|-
CASSPVQSRTFYEQYF
TGTGCCAGCAGCCCGGTTCAGAGCCGAACCTTCTACGAGCAGTACTTC